Listed below are T cell receptor beta chains from one sample, sequenced in a study of human T cells and chemical hapten exposure. MiXCR was run by TCRdb on the RACE reads, yielding one entry per CDR3 protein. The data show 60,000 to 90,000 distinct CDR3 sequences, around 9.3% seen once. The sample was whole blood. These receptors all come from a female donor in good health. Some clones in this sample may be carry-over from other donors' samples. CDR3s include the opening cysteine and the closing phenylalanine or tryptophan. Fields, in order: V gene, clone size, J gene, CDR3 length, D gene, CDR3 DNA, CDR3 protein. The D gene is left open where the match is weak. Some rows have no size entry. The others give once, few or many, or a class for an expanded clone.

V gene: TRBV12-3/TRBV12-4; clone size: many; J gene: TRBJ2-7; CDR3 length: 14; D gene: .; CDR3 DNA: TGTGCCAGCAGTTACTCCGGGACAACATACGAGCAGTACTTC; CDR3 protein: CASSYSGTTYEQYF
V gene: TRBV6-2/TRBV6-3; clone size: .; J gene: TRBJ2-2; CDR3 length: 13; D gene: .; CDR3 DNA: TGTGCCAGCGGCACATCTTACACCGGGGAGCTGTTTTTT; CDR3 protein: CASGTSYTGELFF
V gene: TRBV19; clone size: many; J gene: TRBJ1-5; CDR3 length: 11; D gene: .; CDR3 DNA: TGTGCCAGTAGTACAGCTACGGCGAAGCATTTT; CDR3 protein: CASSTATAKHF
V gene: TRBV4-3; clone size: many; J gene: TRBJ2-3; CDR3 length: 16; D gene: .; CDR3 DNA: TGCGCCAGCAGCGAAGGAACGGAGGCGACCACAGATACGCAGTATTTT; CDR3 protein: CASSEGTEATTDTQYF
V gene: TRBV19; clone size: .; J gene: TRBJ2-1; CDR3 length: 17; D gene: .; CDR3 DNA: TGTGCCAGTAGTATACGAGGGGACGAGCGGTGGTTTAATGAGCAGTTCTTC; CDR3 protein: CASSIRGDERWFNEQFF
V gene: TRBV20-1; clone size: many; J gene: TRBJ2-1; CDR3 length: 14; D gene: TRBD2; CDR3 DNA: TGCAGTGCTAGAGGGACTAGCGGGGTCGATGAGCAGTTCTTC; CDR3 protein: CSARGTSGVDEQFF
V gene: TRBV14; clone size: few; J gene: TRBJ1-1; CDR3 length: 14; D gene: .; CDR3 DNA: TGTGCCAGCAGCCAAGCAGGGTCCGCCACTGAAGCTTTCTTT; CDR3 protein: CASSQAGSATEAFF
V gene: TRBV6-5; clone size: few; J gene: TRBJ1-1; CDR3 length: 13; D gene: .; CDR3 DNA: TGTGCCAGCAGAAACACTTTAAGGGGGGAAGCTTTCTTT; CDR3 protein: CASRNTLRGEAFF
V gene: TRBV20-1; clone size: few; J gene: TRBJ1-2; CDR3 length: 13; D gene: TRBD1; CDR3 DNA: TGCAGTGCTAGCGAGGGGGCGAACTATGGCTACACCTTC; CDR3 protein: CSASEGANYGYTF
V gene: TRBV24-1; clone size: few; J gene: TRBJ1-4; CDR3 length: 17; D gene: .; CDR3 DNA: TGTGCCAGATGCCGCACGGGACAATTCAACCCTTGCGAAAAACTGTTTTTT; CDR3 protein: CARCRTGQFNPCEKLFF
V gene: TRBV7-9; clone size: few; J gene: TRBJ2-7; CDR3 length: 15; D gene: TRBD2; CDR3 DNA: TGTGCCAGCAGCCGCGGGACTAGCGGAACCTACGAGCAGTACTTC; CDR3 protein: CASSRGTSGTYEQYF
V gene: TRBV11-2; clone size: many; J gene: TRBJ2-1; CDR3 length: 15; D gene: .; CDR3 DNA: TGTGCCAGCAGCCGCGGACAGACTTCCTACAATGAGCAGTTCTTC; CDR3 protein: CASSRGQTSYNEQFF
V gene: TRBV27; clone size: few; J gene: TRBJ1-1; CDR3 length: 17; D gene: TRBD1; CDR3 DNA: TGTGCCAGCAGTCCCAGGACAGGGTGGAGGATAAACACTGAAGCTTTCTTT; CDR3 protein: CASSPRTGWRINTEAFF
V gene: TRBV12-3/TRBV12-4; clone size: many; J gene: TRBJ2-3; CDR3 length: 13; D gene: TRBD2; CDR3 DNA: TGTGCCAGCAGTTGGCGGGGGACAGATACGCAGTATTTT; CDR3 protein: CASSWRGTDTQYF
V gene: TRBV10-3; clone size: .; J gene: TRBJ2-5; CDR3 length: 13; D gene: .; CDR3 DNA: TGTGCCATCAATGGACAAATAGAAGAGACCCAGTACTTC; CDR3 protein: CAINGQIEETQYF
V gene: TRBV7-8; clone size: few; J gene: TRBJ1-1; CDR3 length: 16; D gene: TRBD1; CDR3 DNA: TGTGCCAGCAGCTCCTATGGGACAGGGATGAACACTGAAGCTTTCTTT; CDR3 protein: CASSSYGTGMNTEAFF
V gene: TRBV10-2; clone size: .; J gene: TRBJ2-2; CDR3 length: 17; D gene: .; CDR3 DNA: TGCGCCAGCACTTCGCGGCGGGCGGGACAGAACACCGGGGAGCTGTTTTTT; CDR3 protein: CASTSRRAGQNTGELFF
V gene: TRBV29-1; clone size: many; J gene: TRBJ2-1; CDR3 length: 16; D gene: TRBD1; CDR3 DNA: TGCAGCGGTAGACAGGGAGTGGGATTGGGCTTCAATGAGCAGTTCTTC; CDR3 protein: CSGRQGVGLGFNEQFF
V gene: TRBV12-3/TRBV12-4; clone size: .; J gene: TRBJ1-4; CDR3 length: 14; D gene: .; CDR3 DNA: TGTGCCAGCAGTCCTCATGAGGGAGATGAAAAACTGTTTTTT; CDR3 protein: CASSPHEGDEKLFF
V gene: TRBV5-4; clone size: .; J gene: TRBJ1-2; CDR3 length: 16; D gene: .; CDR3 DNA: TGTGCCAGCAGCACCCGACAGCCGAAGATAAACTATGGCTACACCTTC; CDR3 protein: CASSTRQPKINYGYTF
V gene: TRBV6-1; clone size: many; J gene: TRBJ2-3; CDR3 length: 15; D gene: TRBD2; CDR3 DNA: TGTGCCAGCAGTAGCGGGACTCATAGGATAGATACGCAGTATTTT; CDR3 protein: CASSSGTHRIDTQYF
V gene: TRBV6-1; clone size: .; J gene: TRBJ1-4; CDR3 length: 14; D gene: .; CDR3 DNA: TGTGCCAGCAGTGAAGGTGGCGAGGATGAAAAACTGTTTTTT; CDR3 protein: CASSEGGEDEKLFF
V gene: TRBV3-1; clone size: many; J gene: TRBJ1-2; CDR3 length: 13; D gene: .; CDR3 DNA: TGTGCCAGCAGCCAAGTATATAACTATGGCTACACCTTC; CDR3 protein: CASSQVYNYGYTF
V gene: TRBV7-9; clone size: few; J gene: TRBJ2-3; CDR3 length: 14; D gene: .; CDR3 DNA: TGTGCCAGCAGCTTAGGAGCCGCACCAGATACGCAGTATTTT; CDR3 protein: CASSLGAAPDTQYF
V gene: TRBV6-4; clone size: many; J gene: TRBJ2-3; CDR3 length: 15; D gene: TRBD2; CDR3 DNA: TGTGCCAGCAGCCACGCGGGGGGAAGCACAGATACGCAGTATTTT; CDR3 protein: CASSHAGGSTDTQYF
V gene: TRBV6-5; clone size: many; J gene: TRBJ1-2; CDR3 length: 14; D gene: TRBD1; CDR3 DNA: TGTGCCAGCAGTTACTCAGGGGGCGCTGAAGGCTACACCTTC; CDR3 protein: CASSYSGGAEGYTF
V gene: TRBV12-3/TRBV12-4; clone size: once; J gene: TRBJ1-2; CDR3 length: 14; D gene: .; CDR3 DNA: TGTGCCAACAGTTTATCTTTAGGCTTTTATGGCTACACCTTC; CDR3 protein: CANSLSLGFYGYTF
V gene: TRBV2; clone size: few; J gene: TRBJ1-1; CDR3 length: 15; D gene: TRBD1; CDR3 DNA: TGTGCCAGCAGTGACGGGACAGGGGTTTTCGCTGAAGCTTTCTTT; CDR3 protein: CASSDGTGVFAEAFF
V gene: TRBV7-9; clone size: .; J gene: TRBJ2-5; CDR3 length: 13; D gene: .; CDR3 DNA: TGTGCCAGCAGCTTATCCAGGGCAGAGACCCAGTACTTC; CDR3 protein: CASSLSRAETQYF
V gene: TRBV20-1; clone size: many; J gene: TRBJ1-6; CDR3 length: 15; D gene: TRBD1; CDR3 DNA: TGCAGTGCTGGGGAGGGCAGGGGGCCTAATTCACCCCTCCACTTT; CDR3 protein: CSAGEGRGPNSPLHF
V gene: TRBV2; clone size: .; J gene: TRBJ2-7; CDR3 length: 14; D gene: .; CDR3 DNA: TGTGCCAGCAGCCAGGGGGGCGTTAACTACGAGCAGTACTTC; CDR3 protein: CASSQGGVNYEQYF
V gene: TRBV20-1; clone size: many; J gene: TRBJ2-7; CDR3 length: 11; D gene: .; CDR3 DNA: TGCAGGGTCGGACCTGCATACGAGCAGTACTTC; CDR3 protein: CRVGPAYEQYF
V gene: TRBV10-3; clone size: many; J gene: TRBJ2-1; CDR3 length: 15; D gene: .; CDR3 DNA: TGTGCCACAGGGGGTAGCGGAAGCTCCTACAATGAGCAGTTCTTC; CDR3 protein: CATGGSGSSYNEQFF
V gene: TRBV20-1; clone size: many; J gene: TRBJ1-5; CDR3 length: 15; D gene: .; CDR3 DNA: TGCAGTGCTTATCCACGGGGCACCTTCAATCAGCCCCAGCATTTT; CDR3 protein: CSAYPRGTFNQPQHF
V gene: TRBV2; clone size: few; J gene: TRBJ2-3; CDR3 length: 14; D gene: TRBD2; CDR3 DNA: TGTGCCAGCGCGGGGGAGCGGTGCACAGATACGCAGTATTTT; CDR3 protein: CASAGERCTDTQYF
V gene: TRBV3-1; clone size: many; J gene: TRBJ2-6; CDR3 length: 17; D gene: .; CDR3 DNA: TGTGCCAGCAGCTACACCCAGGGGTTCTCTGGGGCCAACGTCCTGACTTTC; CDR3 protein: CASSYTQGFSGANVLTF
V gene: TRBV6-2/TRBV6-3; clone size: many; J gene: TRBJ1-1; CDR3 length: 16; D gene: TRBD1; CDR3 DNA: TGTGCCAGCAGTTACTTCCCGGGACAGGGCGGCACTGAAGCTTTCTTT; CDR3 protein: CASSYFPGQGGTEAFF
V gene: TRBV12-3/TRBV12-4; clone size: .; J gene: TRBJ2-3; CDR3 length: 13; D gene: .; CDR3 DNA: TGTGCCAGCACTTGGGGTAGCACAGATACGCAGTATTTT; CDR3 protein: CASTWGSTDTQYF
V gene: TRBV10-3; clone size: .; J gene: TRBJ1-4; CDR3 length: 14; D gene: .; CDR3 DNA: TGTGCCATCAGTGAAGGGGGGTTTGGAGAAAAACTGTTTTTT; CDR3 protein: CAISEGGFGEKLFF
V gene: TRBV6-2/TRBV6-3; clone size: many; J gene: TRBJ1-1; CDR3 length: 14; D gene: .; CDR3 DNA: TGTGCCAGCGGGACATTACAGTTGAACACTGAAGCTTTCTTT; CDR3 protein: CASGTLQLNTEAFF
V gene: TRBV2; clone size: many; J gene: TRBJ1-1; CDR3 length: 11; D gene: .; CDR3 DNA: TGTGCCAGCAGTTGGGTTGTTGGCGCTTTCTTT; CDR3 protein: CASSWVVGAFF